This T cell receptor beta chain was captured in a study of metastatic and nonmetastatic thyroid tumors. Across the study: It was across blood and tumor or nodule tissue from malignant and benign thyroid patients that repertoires were compared.

Relative to its sample, this clone is medium-sized (0.01 to 0.1%). What it binds is unknown. Findings and limits, study-wide: Patients with malignant thyroid tumors reportedly had significantly higher TCR beta diversity than those with benign nodules, in blood and tumor.

Nobody among the patients had been given any treatment before thyroid surgery. Trimming took off 3 bases at V and 5 bases at J, with 11 bases between the two ends. There are 13 residues in the CDR3. Germline assignment: CDR1 DFQATT and CDR2 SNEGSKA (reference sequence). In the authors' methods: Clinicopathological groups of papillary thyroid cancer showed CDR3 differences that were used to build a distant-metastasis classifier. Using MiXCR, TCRdb reanalyzed the PCR reads. These V and J calls derive from TCRdb rather than the authors' analysis. The sample yields fewer than 5,000 clones, roughly a fifth seen once.

The sequenced sample was adjacent normal tissue. The origin of this receptor is a male donor with papillary thyroid cancer or a benign thyroid nodule (not recorded which). Some clones in this sample may be carry-over from other donors' samples. The chain couples TRBV20-1 to TRBJ1-5; D remains ambiguous. CDR3 sequence: CSASSGFDQPQHF. DNA for the CDR3: TGCAGTGCTAGCTCGGGATTCGATCAGCCCCAGCATTTT.